The 9 T cell receptor beta chains in this list originate from one sample, sequenced in a study of early stage breast cancer tumors (TCRdb year 2017). The library was generated by the immunoSEQ multiplex PCR assay. TCRdb obtained this table from immuneACCESS and retained in-frame rearrangements with V and J assigned. These tables miss some clones; where compared with another copy, unresolved V genes account for less than half of the shortfall, and the remainder is unexplained. The sample table holds 3,500 or so clones, of which almost 65% were seen once. Together, the top ten hold approximately 15% of the sample. Source material: breast tumor tissue. Receptors were obtained from a person between 35 and 49 years old with breast cancer.

The V gene is TRBV6-1, the J gene TRBJ2-3, with D tentatively TRBD1 (5 bases). CDR3 length equals 15 residues. Germline V CDR1 and CDR2: MNHNS, SASEGT. V dropped 8 bases and J dropped 1 base, with 16 bases sitting between them. The DNA for the CDR3 is TGTGCCAGCTATGATGTAGGCAGGGGCACAGATACGCAGTATTTT. Translating gives CASYDVGRGTDTQYF.

The chain couples TRBV7-2 to TRBJ2-1, with a possible D match to TRBD2 (6 bases). The V and J ends lost 1 base and 7 bases respectively, with 11 bases between them. This CDR3 comprises 14 residues. CDR1 and CDR2 (germline): SGHTA, FQGNSA. CDR3: CASSLVDGRNEQFF. DNA for the CDR3: TGTGCCAGCAGCTTAGTAGACGGGAGAAATGAGCAGTTCTTC.

The chain has TRBV11-3 and TRBJ2-7; tentatively, D is TRBD2 (6 bases). This CDR3 has 16 residues. Trimming pared 1 base from V and 5 bases from J, leaving 18 bases between. The germline V gene has CDR1 SGHNT and CDR2 YENEEA. Here the CDR3 DNA reads TGTGCCAGCAGCTTAGGCGGGACCGCCCGAAACAACGAGCAGTACTTC. Translating gives CASSLGGTARNNEQYF.

The J gene is TRBJ2-5, the V gene TRBV5-1; 7 bases line up with TRBD2. Germline CDR1 is SGHRS and CDR2 is YFSETQ. The CDR3 loop spans 16 amino acids. The V segment lost 2 bases and the J segment 5 bases; nucleotides outside the gene matches: 12. The CDR3 bases are TGCGCCAGCAGCTTTGGTCTAGCGGATTTTGGGGAGACCCAGTACTTC. Its protein product is CASSFGLADFGETQYF.

The chain has TRBV18 and TRBJ2-7; 7 nucleotides line up with TRBD1. The V and J ends lost 5 bases and 6 bases, in that order; junction bases with no gene match: 4. The CDR3 loop spans 12 amino acids. Germline V lookup: CDR1 KGHSH, CDR2 LQKENI. DNA for the CDR3: TGTGCCAGCTCATACGACAGGGTCGAGCAGTACTTC. It translates to CASSYDRVEQYF.

Only a few counts were recorded for this clone. This chain links TRBV4-1 with TRBJ2-1; tentatively, D is TRBD1 (5 bases). Trimming stripped 0 bases from V and 4 bases from J, with 13 bases between. The CDR3 has 16 amino acids. In germline, CDR1 is MGHRA, CDR2 YSYEKL. CDR3 sequence reads: CASSQDSLQDYNEQFF. The CDR3 DNA reads TGCGCCAGCAGCCAAGATAGCCTACAGGATTACAATGAGCAGTTCTTC.

This clone occurred a few times. The rearrangement joins TRBV13 to TRBJ1-2, with TRBD1 as a possible D gene (6 bases). This CDR3 is 15 amino acids long. Trimming removed 5 bases at V and 1 base at J, with 14 bases between. Germline loops: CDR1 PRHDT, CDR2 FYEKMQ (reference sequence). The CDR3 sequence: CASSRRTAYNYGYTF. The CDR3, as DNA: TGTGCCAGCAGCCGGCGGACAGCTTATAACTATGGCTACACCTTC.

The gene calls are TRBV28 and TRBJ2-7; D remains ambiguous. The V gene's germline CDR1 is MDHEN and CDR2 SYDVKM. The ends were cut back, 5 bases at V and 5 bases at J, with 10 bases in the middle. The CDR3 length is 12 residues. CDR3 DNA sequence: TGTGCCAGCAGTATGAGGCAAGACGAGCAGTACTTC. It translates to CASSMRQDEQYF.

The chain uses TRBV6-6 and TRBJ1-5, with D uncertain. The CDR3 spans 11 residues. With 6 bases removed from V and 5 bases from J, the gap between germline ends came to 5 bases. CDR1 is MNHNY, CDR2 SVGAGI, per germline (reference sequence). DNA of the CDR3: TGTGCCAGCAGAAAGGATCAGCCCCAGCATTTT. Amino acid sequence: CASRKDQPQHF.